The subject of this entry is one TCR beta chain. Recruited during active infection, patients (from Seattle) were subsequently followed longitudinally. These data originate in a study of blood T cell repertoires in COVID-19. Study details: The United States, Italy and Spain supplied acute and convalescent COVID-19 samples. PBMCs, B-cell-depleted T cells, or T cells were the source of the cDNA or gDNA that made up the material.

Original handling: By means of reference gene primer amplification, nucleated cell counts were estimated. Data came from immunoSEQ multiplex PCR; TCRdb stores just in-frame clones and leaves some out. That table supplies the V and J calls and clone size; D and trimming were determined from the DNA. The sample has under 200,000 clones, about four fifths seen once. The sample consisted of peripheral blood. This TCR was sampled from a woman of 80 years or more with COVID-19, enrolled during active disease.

CDR3 nucleotide sequence: TGTGCCACCAGTCGGGGGAACCAAGAGACCCAGTACTTC. Protein: CATSRGNQETQYF. The genes are TRBV24-1 and TRBJ2-5; D might be TRBD2 (6 bases). Germline CDR1 is KGHDR and CDR2 is SFDVKD. The CDR3 has 13 amino acids. Trimming pared 6 bases from V and 0 bases from J, leaving 7 bases between.